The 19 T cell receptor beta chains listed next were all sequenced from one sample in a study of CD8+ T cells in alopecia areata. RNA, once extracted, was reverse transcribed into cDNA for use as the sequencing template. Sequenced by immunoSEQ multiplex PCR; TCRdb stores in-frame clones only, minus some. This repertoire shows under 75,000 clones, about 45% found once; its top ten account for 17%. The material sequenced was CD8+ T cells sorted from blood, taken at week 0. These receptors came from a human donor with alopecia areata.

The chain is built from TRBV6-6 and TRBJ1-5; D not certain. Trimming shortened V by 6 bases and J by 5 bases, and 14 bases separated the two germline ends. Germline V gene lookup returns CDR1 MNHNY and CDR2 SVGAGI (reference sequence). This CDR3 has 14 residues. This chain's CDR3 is CASSPGPWDQPQHF. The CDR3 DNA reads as TGTGCCAGCAGCCCCGGGCCTTGGGATCAGCCCCAGCATTTT.

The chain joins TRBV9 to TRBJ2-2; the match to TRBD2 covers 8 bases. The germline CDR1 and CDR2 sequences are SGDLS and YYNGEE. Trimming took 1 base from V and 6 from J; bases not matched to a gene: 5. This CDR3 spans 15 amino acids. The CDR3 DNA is TGTGCCAGCAGCGTATTTTCGGGAGGGGCCGGGGAGCTGTTTTTT. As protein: CASSVFSGGAGELFF.

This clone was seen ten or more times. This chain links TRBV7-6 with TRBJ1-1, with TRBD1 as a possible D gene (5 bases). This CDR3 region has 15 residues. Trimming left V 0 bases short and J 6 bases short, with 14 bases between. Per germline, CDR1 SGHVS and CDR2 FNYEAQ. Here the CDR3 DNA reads TGTGCCAGCAGCTTAGCGGGGCCAGGGTTGTCTGAAGCTTTCTTT. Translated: CASSLAGPGLSEAFF.

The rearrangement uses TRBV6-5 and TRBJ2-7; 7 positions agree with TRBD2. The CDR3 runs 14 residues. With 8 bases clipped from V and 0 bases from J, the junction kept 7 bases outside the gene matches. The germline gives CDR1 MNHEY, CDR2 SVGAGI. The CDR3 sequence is CASGRLAASYEQYF. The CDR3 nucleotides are TGTGCCAGCGGCCGGCTAGCGGCCTCCTACGAGCAGTACTTC.

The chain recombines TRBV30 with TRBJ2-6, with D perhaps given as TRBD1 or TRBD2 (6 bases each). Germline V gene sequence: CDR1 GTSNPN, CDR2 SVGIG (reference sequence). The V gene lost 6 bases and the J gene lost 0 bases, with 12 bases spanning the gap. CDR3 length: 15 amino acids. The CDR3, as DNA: TGTGCCTGTGCGGGACACACCTCTGGGGCCAACGTCCTGACTTTC. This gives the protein CACAGHTSGANVLTF.

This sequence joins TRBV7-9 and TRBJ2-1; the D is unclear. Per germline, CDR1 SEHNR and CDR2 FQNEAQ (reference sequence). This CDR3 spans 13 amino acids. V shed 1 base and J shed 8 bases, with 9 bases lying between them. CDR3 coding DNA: TGTGCCAGCAGCTTAGAGAACTTGGATGAGCAGTTCTTC. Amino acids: CASSLENLDEQFF.

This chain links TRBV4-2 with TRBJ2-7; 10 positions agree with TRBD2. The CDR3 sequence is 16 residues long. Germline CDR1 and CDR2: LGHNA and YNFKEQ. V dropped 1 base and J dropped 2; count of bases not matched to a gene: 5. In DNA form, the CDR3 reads TGTGCCAGCAGCCAAGGGAGGACTAGCGGACCCTACGAGCAGTACTTC. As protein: CASSQGRTSGPYEQYF.

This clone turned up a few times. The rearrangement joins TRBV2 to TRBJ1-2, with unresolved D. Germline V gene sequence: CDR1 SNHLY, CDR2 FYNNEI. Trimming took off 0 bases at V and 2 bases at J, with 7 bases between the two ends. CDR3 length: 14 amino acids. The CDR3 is CASSEATENYGYTF. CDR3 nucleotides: TGTGCCAGCAGTGAAGCGACGGAAAACTATGGCTACACCTTC.

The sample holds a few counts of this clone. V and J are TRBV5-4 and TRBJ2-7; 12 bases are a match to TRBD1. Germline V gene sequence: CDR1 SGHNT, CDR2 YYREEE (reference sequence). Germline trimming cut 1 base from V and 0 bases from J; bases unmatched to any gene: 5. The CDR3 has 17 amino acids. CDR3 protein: CASSLKGTGGSSYEQYF. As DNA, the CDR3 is TGTGCCAGCAGCTTGAAGGGGACAGGGGGCTCCTCCTACGAGCAGTACTTC.

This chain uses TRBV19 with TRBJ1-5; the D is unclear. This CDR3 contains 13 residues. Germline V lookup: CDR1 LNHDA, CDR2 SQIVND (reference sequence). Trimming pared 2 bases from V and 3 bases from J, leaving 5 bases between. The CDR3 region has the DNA TGTGCCAGTAGTATATATCTCAATCAGCCCCAGCATTTT. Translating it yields CASSIYLNQPQHF.

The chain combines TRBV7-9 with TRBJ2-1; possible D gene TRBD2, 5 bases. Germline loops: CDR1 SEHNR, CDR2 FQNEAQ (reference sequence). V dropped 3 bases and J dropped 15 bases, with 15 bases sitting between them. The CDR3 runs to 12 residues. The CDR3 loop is CASSFGSGVGFF. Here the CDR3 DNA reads TGTGCCAGCAGCTTTGGATCCGGGGTGGGGTTCTTC. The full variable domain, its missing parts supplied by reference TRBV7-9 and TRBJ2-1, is DTGVSQNPRHKITKRGQNVTFRCDPISEHNRLYWYRQTLGQGPEFLTYFQNEAQLEKSRLLSDRFSAERPKGSFSTLEIQRTEQGDSAMYLCASSFGSGVGFFGPGTRLTVL.

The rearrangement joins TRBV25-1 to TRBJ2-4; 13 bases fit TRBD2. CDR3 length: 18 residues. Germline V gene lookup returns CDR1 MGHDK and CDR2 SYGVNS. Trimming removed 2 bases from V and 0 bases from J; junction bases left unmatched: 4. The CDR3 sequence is CASSEKTSGRLAKNIQYF. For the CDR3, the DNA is TGTGCCAGCAGTGAAAAGACTAGCGGGAGGCTAGCCAAAAACATTCAGTACTTC.

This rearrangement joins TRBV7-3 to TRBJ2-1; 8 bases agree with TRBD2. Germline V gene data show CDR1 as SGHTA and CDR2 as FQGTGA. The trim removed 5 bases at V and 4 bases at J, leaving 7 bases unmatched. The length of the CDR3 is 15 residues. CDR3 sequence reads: CASSIGLAEYNEQFF. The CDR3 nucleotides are TGTGCCAGCAGCATCGGACTAGCAGAATACAATGAGCAGTTCTTC.

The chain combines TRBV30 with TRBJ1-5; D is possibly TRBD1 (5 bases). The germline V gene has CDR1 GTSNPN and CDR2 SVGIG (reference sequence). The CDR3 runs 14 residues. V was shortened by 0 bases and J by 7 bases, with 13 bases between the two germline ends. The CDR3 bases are TGTGCCTGGAGTGTTGGAGGGGCGGACCAGCCCCAGCATTTT. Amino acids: CAWSVGGADQPQHF.

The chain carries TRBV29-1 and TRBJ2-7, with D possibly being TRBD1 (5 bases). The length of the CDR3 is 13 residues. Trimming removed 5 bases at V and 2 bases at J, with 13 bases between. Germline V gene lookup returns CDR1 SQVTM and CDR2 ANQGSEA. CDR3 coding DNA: TGCAGCGTTAGTCAGGGTGAGGCCTACGAGCAGTACTTC. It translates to CSVSQGEAYEQYF.

The DNA of the CDR3 is TGTGCCAGCAGTTTAATAGGGACAGGTACCACCGGGGAGCTGTTTTTT. Translation gives CASSLIGTGTTGELFF. The chain joins TRBV27 to TRBJ2-2; 8 positions agree with TRBD1. This CDR3 spans 16 amino acids. Looked up from germline, CDR1 is MNHEY and CDR2 is SMNVEV (reference sequence). V was clipped by 2 bases and J by 4 bases; unmatched bases: 6.

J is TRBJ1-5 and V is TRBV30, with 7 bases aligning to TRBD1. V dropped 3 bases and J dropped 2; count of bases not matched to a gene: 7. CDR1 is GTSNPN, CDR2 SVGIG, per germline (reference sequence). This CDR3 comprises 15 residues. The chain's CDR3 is CAWSGPGTGNQPQHF. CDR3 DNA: TGTGCCTGGAGCGGTCCCGGGACAGGCAATCAGCCCCAGCATTTT.

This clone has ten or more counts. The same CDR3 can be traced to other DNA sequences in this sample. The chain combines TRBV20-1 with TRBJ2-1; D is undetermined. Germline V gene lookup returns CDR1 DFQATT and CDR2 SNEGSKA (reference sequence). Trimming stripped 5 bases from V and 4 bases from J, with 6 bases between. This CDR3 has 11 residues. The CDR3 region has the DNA TGCAGTGCTCCCTTGTACAATGAGCAGTTCTTC. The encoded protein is CSAPLYNEQFF.

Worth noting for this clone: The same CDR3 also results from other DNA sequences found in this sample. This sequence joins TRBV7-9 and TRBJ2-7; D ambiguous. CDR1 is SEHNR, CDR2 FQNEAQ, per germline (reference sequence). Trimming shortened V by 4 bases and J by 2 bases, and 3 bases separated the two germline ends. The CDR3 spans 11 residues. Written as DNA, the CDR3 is TGTGCCAGCAGCTCCGCCTACGAGCAGTACTTC. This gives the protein CASSSAYEQYF.